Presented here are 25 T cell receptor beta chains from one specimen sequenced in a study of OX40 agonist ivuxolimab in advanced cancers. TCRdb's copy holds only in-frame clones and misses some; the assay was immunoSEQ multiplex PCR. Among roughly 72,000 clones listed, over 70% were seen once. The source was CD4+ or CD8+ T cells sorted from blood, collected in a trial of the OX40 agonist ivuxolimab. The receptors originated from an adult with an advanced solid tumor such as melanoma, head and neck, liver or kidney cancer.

The CDR3 nucleotides are TGTGCCAGCAGCTCGCCACTAGTAGCTAAAAACATTCAGTACTTC. It encodes CASSSPLVAKNIQYF. The chain is built from TRBV7-9 and TRBJ2-4, with D possibly matching TRBD2 (5 bases). Trimming took 4 bases from V and 4 from J, leaving 14 bases between them. CDR3 size: 15 residues. The germline V gene encodes CDR1 SEHNR and CDR2 FQNEAQ (reference sequence).

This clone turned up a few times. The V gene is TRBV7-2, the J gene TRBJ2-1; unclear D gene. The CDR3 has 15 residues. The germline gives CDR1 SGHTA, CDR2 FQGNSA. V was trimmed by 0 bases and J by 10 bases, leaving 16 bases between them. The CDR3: CASSLALSTSGEQFF. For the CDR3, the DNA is TGTGCCAGCAGCTTAGCGCTCTCGACCTCAGGAGAGCAGTTCTTC.

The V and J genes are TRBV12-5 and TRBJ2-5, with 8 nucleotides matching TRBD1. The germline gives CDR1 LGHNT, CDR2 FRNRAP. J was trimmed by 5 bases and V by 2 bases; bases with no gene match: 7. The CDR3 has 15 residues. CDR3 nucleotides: TGTGCTAGTGGTTTGCCTGGACAGGGTGGGGAGACCCAGTACTTC. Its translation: CASGLPGQGGETQYF. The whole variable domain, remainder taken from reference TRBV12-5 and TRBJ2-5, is DARVTQTPRHKVTEMGQEVTMRCQPILGHNTVFWYRQTMMQGLELLAYFRNRAPLDDSGMPKDRFSAEMPDATLATLKIQPSEPRDSAVYFCASGLPGQGGETQYFGPGTRLLVL.

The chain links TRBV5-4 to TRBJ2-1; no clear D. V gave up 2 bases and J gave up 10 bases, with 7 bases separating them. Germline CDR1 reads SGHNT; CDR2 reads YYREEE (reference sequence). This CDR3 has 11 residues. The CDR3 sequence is CASSLSREQFF. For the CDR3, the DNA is TGTGCCAGCAGCTTATCACGCGAGCAGTTCTTC.

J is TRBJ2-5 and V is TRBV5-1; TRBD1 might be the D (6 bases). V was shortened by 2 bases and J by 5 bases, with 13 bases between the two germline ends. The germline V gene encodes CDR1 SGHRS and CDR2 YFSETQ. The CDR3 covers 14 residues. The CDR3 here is CASSFLGAAETQYF. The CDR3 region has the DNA TGCGCCAGCAGCTTCTTGGGGGCGGCTGAGACCCAGTACTTC.

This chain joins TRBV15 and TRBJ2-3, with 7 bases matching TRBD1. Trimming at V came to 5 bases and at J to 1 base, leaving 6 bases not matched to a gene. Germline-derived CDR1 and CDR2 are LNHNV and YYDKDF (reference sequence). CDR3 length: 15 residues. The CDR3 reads CATSPGTGGTDTQYF. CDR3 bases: TGTGCCACCAGCCCTGGAACAGGGGGCACAGATACGCAGTATTTT.

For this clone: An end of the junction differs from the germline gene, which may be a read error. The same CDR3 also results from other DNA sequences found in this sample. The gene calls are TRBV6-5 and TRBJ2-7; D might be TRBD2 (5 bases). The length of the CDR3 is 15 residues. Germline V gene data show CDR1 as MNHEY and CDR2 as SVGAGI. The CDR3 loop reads CASSGPGLASYEQYF. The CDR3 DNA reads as TGCGCCAGCAGTGGGCCCGGACTCGCCTCCTACGAGCAGTACTTC.

The CDR3 nucleotides are TGTGCCAGTAGTACCCCCCGAGCGGGAGGGACCAACGAGCAGTACTTC. It codes for CASSTPRAGGTNEQYF. The chain is built from TRBV19 and TRBJ2-7; 10 bases are shared with TRBD2. CDR1 is LNHDA and CDR2 is SQIVND in the germline V gene (reference sequence). This CDR3 spans 16 amino acids. V shed 4 bases, J shed 5 bases, and the junction held 11 bases outside the gene matches.

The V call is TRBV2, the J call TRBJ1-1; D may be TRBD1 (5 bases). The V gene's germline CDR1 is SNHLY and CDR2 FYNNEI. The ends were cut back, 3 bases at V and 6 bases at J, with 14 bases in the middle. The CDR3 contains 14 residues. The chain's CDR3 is CASSEGPTGAEAFF. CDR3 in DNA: TGTGCCAGCAGTGAGGGGCCTACTGGGGCTGAAGCTTTCTTT.

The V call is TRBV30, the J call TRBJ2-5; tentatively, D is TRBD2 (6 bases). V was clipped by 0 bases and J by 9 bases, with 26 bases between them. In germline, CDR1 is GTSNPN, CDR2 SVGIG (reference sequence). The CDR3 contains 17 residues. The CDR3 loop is CAWSVIKNPGGQGAQYF. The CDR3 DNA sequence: TGTGCCTGGAGTGTAATAAAAAACCCCGGGGGTCAAGGGGCCCAGTACTTC.

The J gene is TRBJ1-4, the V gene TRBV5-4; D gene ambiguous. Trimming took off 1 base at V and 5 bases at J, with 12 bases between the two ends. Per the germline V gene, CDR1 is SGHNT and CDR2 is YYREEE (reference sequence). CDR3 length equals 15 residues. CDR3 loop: CASSLWEVGNEKLFF. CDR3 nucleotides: TGTGCCAGCAGCTTGTGGGAGGTCGGAAATGAAAAACTGTTTTTT.

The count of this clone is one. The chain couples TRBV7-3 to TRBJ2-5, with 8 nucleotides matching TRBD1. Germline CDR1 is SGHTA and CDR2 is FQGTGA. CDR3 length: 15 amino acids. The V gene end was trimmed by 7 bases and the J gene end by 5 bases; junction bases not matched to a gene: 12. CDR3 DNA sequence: TGTGCCAGCACCGCGACAGGGGCGAGGGGGGAGACCCAGTACTTC. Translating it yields CASTATGARGETQYF. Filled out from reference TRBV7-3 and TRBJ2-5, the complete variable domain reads GAGVSQTPSNKVTEKGKYVELRCDPISGHTALYWYRQSLGQGPEFLIYFQGTGAADDSGLPNDRFFAVRPEGSVSTLKIQRTERGDSAVYLCASTATGARGETQYFGPGTRLLVL.

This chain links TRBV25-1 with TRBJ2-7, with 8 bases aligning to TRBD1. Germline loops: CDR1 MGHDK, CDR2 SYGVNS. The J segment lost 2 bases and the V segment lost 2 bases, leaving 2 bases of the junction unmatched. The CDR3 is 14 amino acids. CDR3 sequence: CASSEQGAAYEQYF. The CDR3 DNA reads TGTGCCAGCAGTGAACAGGGGGCGGCCTACGAGCAGTACTTC.

CDR3 sequence: CASSAVWGSGYTF. The CDR3 coding sequence is TGTGCCAGCAGCGCAGTCTGGGGTAGTGGCTACACCTTC. This chain joins TRBV27 and TRBJ1-2; D is uncertain. Per germline, CDR1 MNHEY and CDR2 SMNVEV (reference sequence). CDR3 length equals 13 residues. The germline V and J ends were trimmed by 6 bases and 7 bases, with 15 bases remaining between them.

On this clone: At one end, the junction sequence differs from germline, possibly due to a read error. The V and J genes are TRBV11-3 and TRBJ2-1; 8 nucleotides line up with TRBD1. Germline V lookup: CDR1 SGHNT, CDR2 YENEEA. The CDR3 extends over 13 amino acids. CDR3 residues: CASSPPGETGELF. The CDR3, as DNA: TGTGCCAGCAGCCCCCCCGGAGAGACAGGGGAACTCTTC.

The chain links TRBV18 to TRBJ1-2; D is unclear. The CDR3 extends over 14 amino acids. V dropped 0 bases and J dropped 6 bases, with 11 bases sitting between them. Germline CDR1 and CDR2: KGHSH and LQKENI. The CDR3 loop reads CASSPPYDFHGYTF. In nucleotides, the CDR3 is TGTGCCAGCTCACCACCTTACGACTTCCATGGCTACACCTTC. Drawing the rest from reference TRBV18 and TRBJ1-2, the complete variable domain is NAGVMQNPRHLVRRRGQEARLRCSPMKGHSHVYWYRQLPEEGLKFMVYLQKENIIDESGMPKERFSAEFPKEGPSILRIQQVVRGDSAAYFCASSPPYDFHGYTFGSGTRLTVV.

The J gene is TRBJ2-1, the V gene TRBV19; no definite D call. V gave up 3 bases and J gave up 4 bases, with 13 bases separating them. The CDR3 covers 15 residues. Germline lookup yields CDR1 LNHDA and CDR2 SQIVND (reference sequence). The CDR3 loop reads CASSMGTPVYNEQFF. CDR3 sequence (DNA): TGTGCCAGTAGTATGGGCACCCCAGTGTACAATGAGCAGTTCTTC.

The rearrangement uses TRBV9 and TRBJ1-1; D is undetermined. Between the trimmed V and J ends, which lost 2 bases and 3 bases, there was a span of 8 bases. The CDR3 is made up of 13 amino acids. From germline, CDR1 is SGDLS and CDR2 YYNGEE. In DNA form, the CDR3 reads TGTGCCAGCAGCGTTCGACCCGACACTGAAGCTTTCTTT. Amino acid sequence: CASSVRPDTEAFF.

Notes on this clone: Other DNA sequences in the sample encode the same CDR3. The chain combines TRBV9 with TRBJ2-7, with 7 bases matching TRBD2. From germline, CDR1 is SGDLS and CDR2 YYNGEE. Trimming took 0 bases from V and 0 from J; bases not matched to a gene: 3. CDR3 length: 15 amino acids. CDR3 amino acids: CASSVASGYSYEQYF. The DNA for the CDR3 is TGTGCCAGCAGCGTAGCTAGCGGCTACTCCTACGAGCAGTACTTC.

The CDR3 DNA is TGTGCCAGCAGCTTAGGGCCTTTTAGGCTGGACACCGGGGAGCTGTTTTTT. Amino acids: CASSLGPFRLDTGELFF. The chain links TRBV11-1 to TRBJ2-2; no reliable D call. With 1 base removed from V and 3 bases from J, the gap between germline ends came to 15 bases. Germline lookup yields CDR1 SGHAT and CDR2 FQDESV (reference sequence). The CDR3 loop spans 17 amino acids.

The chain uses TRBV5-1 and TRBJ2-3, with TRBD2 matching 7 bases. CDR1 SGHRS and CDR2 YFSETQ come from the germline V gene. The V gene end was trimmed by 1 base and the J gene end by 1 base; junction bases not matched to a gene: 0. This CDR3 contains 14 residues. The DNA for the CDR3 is TGCGCCAGCAGCTTGAGCGGGGGCACAGATACGCAGTATTTT. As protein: CASSLSGGTDTQYF.

In nucleotides, the CDR3 is TGTGCCAGTAGTATCGGACAAGGCTACACCTTC. Translation: CASSIGQGYTF. This chain connects TRBV19 to TRBJ1-2; tentative D call: TRBD1 (5 bases). Trimming left V 3 bases short and J 8 bases short, with 7 bases between. CDR1 and CDR2 from the germline V gene are LNHDA and SQIVND (reference sequence). This CDR3 contains 11 residues.

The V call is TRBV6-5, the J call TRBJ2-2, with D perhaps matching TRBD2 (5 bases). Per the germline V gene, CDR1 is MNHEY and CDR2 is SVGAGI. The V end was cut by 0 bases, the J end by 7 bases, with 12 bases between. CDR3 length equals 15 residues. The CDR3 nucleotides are TGTGCCAGCAGTTACTCGAGAGGGCGGAGCGGGGAGCTGTTTTTT. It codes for CASSYSRGRSGELFF.

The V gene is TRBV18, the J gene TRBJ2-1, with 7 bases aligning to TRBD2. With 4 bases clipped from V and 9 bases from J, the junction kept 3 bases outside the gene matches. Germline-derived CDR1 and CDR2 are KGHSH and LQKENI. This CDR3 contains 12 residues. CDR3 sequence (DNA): TGTGCCAGCTCACTGACTAGCACTGAGCAGTTCTTC. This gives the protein CASSLTSTEQFF.

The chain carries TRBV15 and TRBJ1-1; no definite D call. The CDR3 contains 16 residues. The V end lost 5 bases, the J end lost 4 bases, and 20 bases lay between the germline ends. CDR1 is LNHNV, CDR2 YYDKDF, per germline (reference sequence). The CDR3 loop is CATSSFSEADGTEAFF. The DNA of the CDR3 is TGTGCCACCAGCTCATTTTCTGAGGCGGATGGCACTGAAGCTTTCTTT.